The 21 T cell receptor beta chains given below trace back to one sample, sequenced in a study of OX40 agonist ivuxolimab in advanced cancers. The data were produced by immunoSEQ multiplex PCR, yet TCRdb's version contains in-frame clones alone and is incomplete. The repertoire holds tens of thousands of clones, with 88% as singletons. The sample here was CD4+ or CD8+ T cells sorted from blood, taken in a trial of the OX40 agonist ivuxolimab. The receptor set was obtained from an adult with an advanced solid tumor such as melanoma, head and neck, liver or kidney cancer.

The V and J genes are TRBV5-1 and TRBJ2-2, with 13 bases identical to TRBD2. Germline CDR1 and CDR2: SGHRS and YFSETQ. The V segment lost 4 bases and the J segment 2 bases; nucleotides outside the gene matches: 2. The CDR3 loop spans 16 amino acids. The CDR3 DNA reads as TGCGCCAGCAGCCCGGGACTAGCGGGAAACACCGGGGAGCTGTTTTTT. Translating gives CASSPGLAGNTGELFF.

The chain recombines TRBV10-3 with TRBJ2-5; D is perhaps TRBD1 or TRBD2 (5 bases each). The CDR3 runs 12 residues. Trimming cost V 11 bases and J 1 base, with 11 bases left between them. Germline V gene data show CDR1 as ENHRY and CDR2 as SYGVKD. The CDR3, as DNA: TGTGCCGCTGGGGACGCCCAAGAGACCCAGTACTTC. As protein: CAAGDAQETQYF.

This chain joins TRBV5-6 and TRBJ2-7; 7 bases align to TRBD1. V lost 4 bases and J lost 2; bases outside the gene matches: 6. CDR1 SGHDT and CDR2 YYEEEE come from the germline V gene. CDR3 length: 14 amino acids. CDR3 DNA: TGTGCCAGCAGCGTCGACAGGGAACCCTACGAGCAGTACTTC. It specifies CASSVDREPYEQYF.

The V gene is TRBV9, the J gene TRBJ1-2, with D hard to call. V was clipped by 5 bases and J by 6 bases, with 20 bases between them. CDR1 is SGDLS, CDR2 YYNGEE, per germline. There are 15 residues in the CDR3. CDR3 DNA sequence: TGTGCCAGCAGTTGGGCTGGGCGGGCAGAAGATGGCTACACCTTC. It translates to CASSWAGRAEDGYTF.

V usage is TRBV27 and J usage is TRBJ1-1; 9 bases agree with TRBD1. The ends lost 5 bases at V and 5 bases at J; junction bases unmatched: 6. Per germline, CDR1 MNHEY and CDR2 SMNVEV (reference sequence). The CDR3 has 14 amino acids. CDR3 nucleotide sequence: TGTGCCAGCAGTATCGGGACAGGGAGAACTGAAGCTTTCTTT. Its translation is CASSIGTGRTEAFF.

V gene TRBV5-1 combines with J gene TRBJ2-7, with unresolved D. Germline V gene sequence: CDR1 SGHRS, CDR2 YFSETQ. V shed 1 base and J shed 6 bases, with 8 bases lying between them. The CDR3 loop spans 12 amino acids. The CDR3 nucleotides are TGCGCCAGCAGCTTGTCTCTTGGCGAGCAGTACTTC. This translates into CASSLSLGEQYF.

This chain uses TRBV2 with TRBJ1-1, with a weak D call TRBD1 (5 bases). The CDR3 length is 13 residues. The V end lost 10 bases, the J end lost 6 bases, and 18 bases lay between the germline ends. CDR1 is SNHLY and CDR2 is FYNNEI in the germline V gene. In DNA form, the CDR3 reads TGTGCCACCAATCCGTCATACAGGCCTGAAGCTTTCTTT. Protein: CATNPSYRPEAFF.

V gene TRBV30 combines with J gene TRBJ2-6; D possibly corresponds to TRBD2 (5 bases). The CDR3 totals 11 residues. Trimming took 8 bases from V and 4 from J, leaving 6 bases between them. Germline CDR1 is GTSNPN and CDR2 is SVGIG (reference sequence). This chain's CDR3 is CATGGANVLTF. The CDR3 DNA reads TGTGCCACGGGGGGGGCCAACGTCCTGACTTTC.

The genes are TRBV5-1 and TRBJ2-7; tentatively, D is TRBD1 (5 bases). Germline loops: CDR1 SGHRS, CDR2 YFSETQ. The V and J ends lost 4 bases and 6 bases respectively, with 11 bases between them. The CDR3 loop spans 12 amino acids. CDR3 in amino acids: CASSPQGSEQYF. The CDR3 DNA reads as TGCGCCAGCAGCCCCCAGGGTTCCGAGCAGTACTTC.

CDR3 DNA sequence: TGTGCCGAGCAACGGGTTGAAGCTTTCTTT. Translation: CAEQRVEAFF. The chain links TRBV2 to TRBJ1-1; D gene uncertain. Germline lookup yields CDR1 SNHLY and CDR2 FYNNEI. This CDR3 comprises 10 residues. With 11 bases removed from V and 7 bases from J, the gap between germline ends came to 11 bases. The whole variable domain, filled in from reference TRBV2 and TRBJ1-1, reads EPEVTQTPSHQVTQMGQEVILRCVPISNHLYFYWYRQILGQKVEFLVSFYNNEISEKSEIFDDQFSVERPDGSNFTLKIRSTKLEDSAMYFCAEQRVEAFFGQGTRLTVV.

This sequence joins TRBV5-1 and TRBJ1-1, with 9 bases that match TRBD1. The trim removed 2 bases at V and 7 bases at J, leaving 3 bases unmatched. The V gene's germline CDR1 is SGHRS and CDR2 YFSETQ. The CDR3 totals 13 residues. CDR3 region: CASSLTGGSEAFF. CDR3 DNA sequence: TGCGCCAGCAGCTTAACAGGGGGCAGTGAAGCTTTCTTT.

The chain has TRBV30 and TRBJ2-1, with unresolved D. Trimming removed 3 bases from V and 3 bases from J, with 12 bases in between. The germline CDR1 and CDR2 sequences are GTSNPN and SVGIG (reference sequence). The CDR3 runs to 14 residues. The CDR3 spells CAWRTGRLYNEQFF. DNA of the CDR3: TGTGCCTGGAGAACGGGTAGGCTCTACAATGAGCAGTTCTTC.

This chain uses TRBV7-6 with TRBJ1-1; the D is unclear. V was trimmed by 5 bases and J by 4 bases, leaving 14 bases between them. This CDR3 region has 14 residues. Germline V lookup: CDR1 SGHVS, CDR2 FNYEAQ. DNA for the CDR3: TGTGCCAGCAGCGGACGGACGGGAGGCACTGAAGCTTTCTTT. Its protein is CASSGRTGGTEAFF.

V is TRBV21-1 and J is TRBJ2-1; the DNA was not used to check the table's D call, TRBD1. TRBV21-1 represents a pseudogene. The CDR3 length is 17 residues. The DNA for the CDR3 is TGTGCCAGCAGCCAATCGAAACCCCCGGGACAGGGACTTGAGCAGTTCTTC. Amino acids: CASSQSKPPGQGLEQFF.

Here the CDR3 reads CASSLSGGSYEQYF. CDR3 bases: TGTGCCAGCAGCTTATCTGGCGGGAGTTACGAGCAGTACTTC. V gene TRBV7-2 combines with J gene TRBJ2-7; 7 bases match TRBD2. V shed 2 bases and J 4 bases; nucleotides not matched to a gene: 5. Germline CDR1 is SGHTA and CDR2 is FQGNSA. This CDR3 region has 14 residues.

The V gene is TRBV28, the J gene TRBJ2-7, with 10 bases that match TRBD1. From germline, CDR1 is MDHEN and CDR2 SYDVKM. The CDR3 consists of 15 residues. V was pared by 4 bases and J by 5 bases, with 8 bases of the junction left unmatched. Written as DNA, the CDR3 is TGTGCCAGCAGTTCCGACGGGACAGGGGAGAACGAGCAGTACTTC. Protein: CASSSDGTGENEQYF.

The chain uses TRBV28 and TRBJ2-5; 8 positions agree with TRBD2. The ends lost 11 bases at V and 5 bases at J; junction bases unmatched: 7. CDR3 length: 12 amino acids. From germline, CDR1 is MDHEN and CDR2 SYDVKM. The CDR3 region is CASGGAVETQYF. In DNA, the CDR3 is TGTGCCTCCGGGGGGGCCGTGGAGACCCAGTACTTC.

The chain carries TRBV5-1 and TRBJ2-7; 9 nucleotides match TRBD1. This CDR3 region has 16 residues. After removal of 3 bases from V and 2 bases from J, the junction contained 9 bases not matched to a gene. Germline CDR1 and CDR2: SGHRS and YFSETQ. The CDR3 loop is CASSSASTGGTYEQYF. CDR3 DNA sequence: TGCGCCAGCAGCTCTGCGTCGACAGGGGGGACCTACGAGCAGTACTTC. Based on the CDR3 plus reference TRBV5-1 and TRBJ2-7, the full variable domain is KAGVTQTPRYLIKTRGQQVTLSCSPISGHRSVSWYQQTPGQGLQFLFEYFSETQRNKGNFPGRFSGRQFSNSRSEMNVSTLELGDSALYLCASSSASTGGTYEQYFGPGTRLTVT.

This clone was observed a handful of times. The chain recombines TRBV7-9 with TRBJ2-5, with D maybe TRBD2 (5 bases). CDR1 and CDR2 (germline): SEHNR, FQNEAQ (reference sequence). The CDR3 sequence is 12 residues long. The germline V and J ends were trimmed by 7 bases and 7 bases, with 13 bases remaining between them. CDR3 amino acids: CASTQDRGTQYF. In nucleotides, the CDR3 is TGTGCCAGCACCCAGGACCGGGGGACCCAGTACTTC.

This clone was recorded once. The genes are TRBV5-1 and TRBJ1-5; no clear D gene. Deletions cut 0 bases from V and 7 bases from J, with 11 bases between. The germline V gene encodes CDR1 SGHRS and CDR2 YFSETQ. CDR3 size: 14 residues. This CDR3 is CASSLGEVNQPQHF. CDR3 coding DNA: TGCGCCAGCAGCTTGGGGGAGGTTAACCAGCCCCAGCATTTT.

This clone was detected only a few times. The gene calls are TRBV7-9 and TRBJ1-2; TRBD1 might be the D (5 bases). The CDR3 is made up of 16 amino acids. V was trimmed by 2 bases and J by 6 bases, leaving 19 bases between them. Germline-derived CDR1 and CDR2 are SEHNR and FQNEAQ (reference sequence). CDR3 sequence (DNA): TGTGCCAGCAGCTTATGGCTTGTTTCAGGGTTAGATGGCTACACCTTC. The encoded protein is CASSLWLVSGLDGYTF.